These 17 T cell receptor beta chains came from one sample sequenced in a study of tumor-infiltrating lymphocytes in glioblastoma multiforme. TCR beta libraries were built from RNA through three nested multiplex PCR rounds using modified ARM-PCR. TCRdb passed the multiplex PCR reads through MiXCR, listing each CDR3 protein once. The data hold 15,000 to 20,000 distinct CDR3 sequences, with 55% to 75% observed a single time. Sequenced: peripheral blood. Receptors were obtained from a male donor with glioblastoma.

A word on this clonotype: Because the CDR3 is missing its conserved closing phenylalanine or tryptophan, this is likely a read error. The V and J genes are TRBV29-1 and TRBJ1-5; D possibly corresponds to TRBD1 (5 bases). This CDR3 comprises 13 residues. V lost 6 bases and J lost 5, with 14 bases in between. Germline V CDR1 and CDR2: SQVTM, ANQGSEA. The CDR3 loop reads CSVEVSRDQPQHY. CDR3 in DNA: TGCAGCGTCGAGGTCTCCAGGGATCAGCCCCAGCATTAT.

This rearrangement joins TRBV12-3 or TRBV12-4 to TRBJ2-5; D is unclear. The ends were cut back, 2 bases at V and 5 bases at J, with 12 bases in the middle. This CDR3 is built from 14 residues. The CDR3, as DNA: TGTGCCAGCAGTTTAATTTACGCCGGGGAGACCCAGTACTTC. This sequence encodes CASSLIYAGETQYF.

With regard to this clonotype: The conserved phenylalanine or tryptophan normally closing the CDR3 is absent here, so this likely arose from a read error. The CDR3 DNA reads as TGTGCCAGCAGTACATACACAGCGTACACCGGGGAGCTGTTTCTT. Translating gives CASSTYTAYTGELFL. The genes are TRBV12-3 or TRBV12-4 and TRBJ2-2; D not certain. This CDR3 has 15 residues. With 5 bases removed from V and 3 bases from J, the gap between germline ends came to 13 bases.

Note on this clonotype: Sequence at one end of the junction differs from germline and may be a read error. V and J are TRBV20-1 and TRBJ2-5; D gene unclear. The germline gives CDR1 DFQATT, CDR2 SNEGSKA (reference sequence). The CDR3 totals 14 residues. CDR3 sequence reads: CSAKDFQRQEAQYF. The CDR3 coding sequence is TGCAGTGCTAAAGATTTTCAGAGGCAAGAGGCCCAGTACTTC.

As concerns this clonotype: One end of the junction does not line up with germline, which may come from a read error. CDR3 bases: TGTGCCAGCAACAGAAGGGGGCTGGATACCGGGGAGCTGTTTTTC. Translated: CASNRRGLDTGELFF. The chain combines TRBV11-2 with TRBJ2-2; 7 bases line up with TRBD1. Germline V gene data show CDR1 as SGHAT and CDR2 as FQNNGV. This CDR3 spans 15 amino acids.

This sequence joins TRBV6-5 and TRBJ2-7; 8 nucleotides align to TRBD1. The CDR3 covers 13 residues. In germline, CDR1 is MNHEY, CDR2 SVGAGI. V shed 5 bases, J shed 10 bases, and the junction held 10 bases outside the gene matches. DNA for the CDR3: TGTGCCAGCAGTACCGGACAGGGAGACAAACAGTACTTC. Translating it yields CASSTGQGDKQYF.

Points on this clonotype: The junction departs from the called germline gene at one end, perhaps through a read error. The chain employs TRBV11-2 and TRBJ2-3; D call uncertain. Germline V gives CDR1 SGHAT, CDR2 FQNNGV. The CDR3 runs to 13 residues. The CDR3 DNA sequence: TGTGGCAGCAGCCCCCAGAGCGCTGATACGCAGTATTTT. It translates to CGSSPQSADTQYF.

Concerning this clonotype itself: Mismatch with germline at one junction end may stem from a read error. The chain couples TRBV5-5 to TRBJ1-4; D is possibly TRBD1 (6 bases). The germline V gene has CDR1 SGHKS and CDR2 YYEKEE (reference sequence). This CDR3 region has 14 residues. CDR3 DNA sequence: TGTGCCAGCAGCCTGGGGGGGGCAGATGAAAAACTGCTTTTT. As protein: CASSLGGADEKLLF.

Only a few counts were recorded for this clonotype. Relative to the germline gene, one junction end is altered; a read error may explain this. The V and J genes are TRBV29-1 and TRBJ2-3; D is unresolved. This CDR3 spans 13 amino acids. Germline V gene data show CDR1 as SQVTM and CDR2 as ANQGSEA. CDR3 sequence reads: CSPELPGTNTQYF. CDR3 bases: TGCAGCCCTGAACTGCCAGGCACAAATACGCAGTATTTT.

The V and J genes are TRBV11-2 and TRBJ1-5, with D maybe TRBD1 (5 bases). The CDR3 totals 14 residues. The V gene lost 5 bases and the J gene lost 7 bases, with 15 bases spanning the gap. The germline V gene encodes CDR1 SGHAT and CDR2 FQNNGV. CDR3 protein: CASSLGGGTQPQHF. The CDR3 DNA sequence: TGTGCCAGCAGCCTTGGGGGGGGGACCCAGCCCCAGCATTTT.

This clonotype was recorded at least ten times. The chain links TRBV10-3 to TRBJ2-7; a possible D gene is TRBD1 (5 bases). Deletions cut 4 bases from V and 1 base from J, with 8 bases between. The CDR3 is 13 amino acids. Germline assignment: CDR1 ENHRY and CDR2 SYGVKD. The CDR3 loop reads CAISGGMSYEQYF. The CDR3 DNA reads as TGTGCCATCAGTGGGGGCATGTCCTACGAGCAGTACTTC.

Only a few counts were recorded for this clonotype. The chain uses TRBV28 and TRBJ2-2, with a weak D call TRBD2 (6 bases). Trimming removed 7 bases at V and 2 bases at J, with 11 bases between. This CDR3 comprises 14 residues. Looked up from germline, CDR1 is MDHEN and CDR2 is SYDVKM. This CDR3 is CASILGSNTGELFF. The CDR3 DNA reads TGTGCCAGCATTCTCGGGAGTAACACCGGGGAGCTGTTTTTT.

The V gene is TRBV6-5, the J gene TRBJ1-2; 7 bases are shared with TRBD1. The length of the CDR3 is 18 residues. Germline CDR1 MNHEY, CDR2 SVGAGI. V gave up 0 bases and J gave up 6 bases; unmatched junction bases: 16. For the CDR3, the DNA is TGTGCCAGCAGTTACTCTGGCGGCAGGGGGTTCAGGGGCGATGGCTACACCTTC. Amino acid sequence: CASSYSGGRGFRGDGYTF.

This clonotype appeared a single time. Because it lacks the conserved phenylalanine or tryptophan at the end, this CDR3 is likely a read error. This chain's CDR3 is CNAGQVPLNGYTL. In DNA, the CDR3 is TGCAACGCCGGACAGGTTCCCCTCAATGGCTACACCCTC. The V and J genes are TRBV29-1 and TRBJ1-2; 7 nucleotides align to TRBD1. CDR3 size: 13 residues. Germline CDR1 reads SQVTM; CDR2 reads ANQGSEA.

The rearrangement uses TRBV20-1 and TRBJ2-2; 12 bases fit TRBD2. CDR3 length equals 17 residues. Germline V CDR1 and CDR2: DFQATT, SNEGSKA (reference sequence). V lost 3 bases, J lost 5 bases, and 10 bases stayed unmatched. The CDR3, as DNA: TGCAGTGCTAGGCGTCTAGCGGGAGGGCGGGGTACCGGGGAGCTGTTTTTT. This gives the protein CSARRLAGGRGTGELFF.

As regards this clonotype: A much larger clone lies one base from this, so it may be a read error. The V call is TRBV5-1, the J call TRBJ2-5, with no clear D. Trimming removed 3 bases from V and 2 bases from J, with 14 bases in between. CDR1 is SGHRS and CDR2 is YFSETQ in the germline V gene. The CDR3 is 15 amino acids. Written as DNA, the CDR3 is TGCGCCAGCAGCTCGGCCATCAGACTTCAAGAGACCCAGTACTTC. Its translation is CASSSAIRLQETQYF.

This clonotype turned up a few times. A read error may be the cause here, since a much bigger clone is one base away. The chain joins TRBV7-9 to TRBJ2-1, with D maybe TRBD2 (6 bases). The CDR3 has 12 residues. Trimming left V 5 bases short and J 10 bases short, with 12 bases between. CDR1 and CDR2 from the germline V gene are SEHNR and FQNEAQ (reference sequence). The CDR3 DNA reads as TGTGCCAGCAGCCCCATTACTAGCGAGCAGTTCTTC. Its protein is CASSPITSEQFF.